The rows below give T cell receptor beta chains drawn from one sample of a study of CD8 T cells in seronegative destructive rheumatoid arthritis. The method was immunoSEQ multiplex PCR; TCRdb's version includes in-frame clones alone and lacks a portion of them. The repertoire includes some 13,000 clones, around 83% of them detected once, and 27% sits in the top ten. The sequenced sample consisted of CD8+ T cells from blood. The receptor set was obtained from a woman aged 30 to 49 with seronegative destructive rheumatoid arthritis. Each CDR3 is given with its conserved first and last residue. Fields, in order: D gene, J gene, clone size, V gene, CDR3 protein, CDR3 DNA. A D gene is named only where the DNA matches it firmly. The size of a clone is reported for some rows only, either as once, few or many, or as a class for expanded clones.

D: -
J: TRBJ1-1
size: few
V: TRBV2
CDR3: CASTPRVDRQNTEAFF
DNA: TGTGCCAGCACCCCGCGGGTGGACAGACAGAACACTGAAGCTTTCTTT

D: TRBD2
J: TRBJ2-3
size: -
V: TRBV6-1
CDR3: CASSLLAGGTDTQYF
DNA: TGTGCCAGCAGCCTACTAGCGGGGGGCACAGATACGCAGTATTTT

D: -
J: TRBJ1-6
size: -
V: TRBV5-1
CDR3: CASSLSREGRELNSPLHF
DNA: TGCGCCAGCAGCTTGTCACGTGAGGGAAGAGAGCTTAATTCACCCCTCCACTTT

D: -
J: TRBJ2-7
size: once
V: TRBV2
CDR3: CATPQGTSYEQYF
DNA: TGTGCCACCCCACAGGGAACCTCTTACGAGCAGTACTTC

D: -
J: TRBJ2-5
size: once
V: TRBV27
CDR3: CASSPTGGFTTVGKTQYF
DNA: TGTGCCAGCAGTCCTACCGGAGGATTCACAACGGTCGGAAAGACCCAGTACTTC

D: -
J: TRBJ2-1
size: few
V: TRBV5-1
CDR3: CATSKDDSGYNEQFF
DNA: TGCGCCACCTCTAAGGATGATAGCGGCTACAATGAGCAGTTCTTC

D: -
J: TRBJ1-1
size: -
V: TRBV30
CDR3: CAWGDEGNTEAFF
DNA: TGTGCCTGGGGCGATGAGGGAAACACTGAAGCTTTCTTT

D: -
J: TRBJ2-3
size: once
V: TRBV15
CDR3: CATSRDSGGRVPQYF
DNA: TGTGCCACCAGCAGAGATTCAGGCGGGCGGGTCCCCCAGTATTTT

D: TRBD1
J: TRBJ1-2
size: -
V: TRBV5-5
CDR3: CASSLETGGLYYGYTF
DNA: TGTGCCAGCAGCTTGGAAACAGGGGGTCTATACTATGGCTACACCTTC

D: -
J: TRBJ1-3
size: -
V: TRBV14
CDR3: CASSERTPGNTIYF
DNA: TGTGCCAGCAGTGAAAGGACACCTGGAAACACCATATATTTT

D: -
J: TRBJ2-7
size: -
V: TRBV6-4
CDR3: CASSAQPGYEQYF
DNA: TGTGCCAGCAGTGCGCAACCGGGCTACGAGCAGTACTTC

D: TRBD1
J: TRBJ1-2
size: -
V: TRBV4-1
CDR3: CASSHLSGTEYGYTF
DNA: TGCGCCAGCAGCCACCTTTCCGGGACAGAATATGGCTACACCTTC

D: TRBD2
J: TRBJ2-5
size: -
V: TRBV5-4
CDR3: CASRPWDYPGETQYF
DNA: TGTGCCAGCAGGCCTTGGGACTATCCGGGGGAGACCCAGTACTTC

D: -
J: TRBJ2-2
size: -
V: TRBV6-1
CDR3: CASSWQGAGELFF
DNA: TGTGCCAGCAGTTGGCAGGGCGCCGGGGAGCTGTTTTTT

D: TRBD1
J: TRBJ1-1
size: -
V: TRBV6-1
CDR3: CAAGTGRAFF
DNA: TGTGCAGCAGGGACAGGTCGAGCTTTCTTT

D: TRBD2
J: TRBJ2-3
size: -
V: TRBV6-4
CDR3: CASSPLAGSTDTQYF
DNA: TGTGCCAGCAGCCCCCTAGCGGGGAGCACAGATACGCAGTATTTT

D: -
J: TRBJ1-1
size: -
V: TRBV10-3
CDR3: CAIRRGIADAMNTEAFF
DNA: TGTGCCATCAGAAGGGGGATTGCGGATGCCATGAACACTGAAGCTTTCTTT

D: TRBD2
J: TRBJ2-5
size: -
V: TRBV7-8
CDR3: CASSLTSGETQYF
DNA: TGTGCCAGCAGCTTAACTAGCGGGGAGACCCAGTACTTC

D: -
J: TRBJ1-2
size: -
V: TRBV9
CDR3: CASSVGREGYGYTF
DNA: TGTGCCAGCAGCGTAGGGAGGGAGGGCTATGGCTACACCTTC

D: TRBD1
J: TRBJ1-5
size: -
V: TRBV30
CDR3: CAWNSGTGDLPQHF
DNA: TGTGCCTGGAATTCCGGGACAGGGGATCTGCCCCAGCATTTT

D: TRBD2
J: TRBJ2-7
size: few
V: TRBV5-1
CDR3: CASSDPSGGASYEQYF
DNA: TGCGCCAGCAGCGATCCTAGCGGGGGCGCCTCCTACGAGCAGTACTTC

D: -
J: TRBJ2-3
size: -
V: TRBV6-1
CDR3: CASSEGYLATDTQYF
DNA: TGTGCCAGCAGTGAGGGCTACCTGGCTACAGATACGCAGTATTTT

D: -
J: TRBJ1-5
size: -
V: TRBV7-9
CDR3: CASTRENQPQHF
DNA: TGTGCCAGTACGAGGGAAAATCAGCCCCAGCATTTT

D: -
J: TRBJ1-2
size: -
V: TRBV5-1
CDR3: CASSQPGELNGYTF
DNA: TGCGCCAGCAGCCAACCAGGGGAACTGAATGGCTACACCTTC

D: TRBD1
J: TRBJ2-1
size: -
V: TRBV13
CDR3: CATKPTGVDEQFF
DNA: TGTGCCACCAAACCCACAGGGGTGGATGAGCAGTTCTTC

D: TRBD2
J: TRBJ2-2
size: -
V: TRBV6-1
CDR3: CASRGSGGYTGELFF
DNA: TGTGCCAGCAGGGGGAGCGGGGGGTACACCGGGGAGCTGTTTTTT

D: -
J: TRBJ2-5
size: -
V: TRBV14
CDR3: CASSPRLPQETQYF
DNA: TGTGCCAGCAGCCCTCGACTACCACAAGAGACCCAGTACTTC

D: -
J: TRBJ1-4
size: -
V: TRBV7-9
CDR3: CASSLADGGNEKLFF
DNA: TGTGCCAGCAGCTTAGCCGACGGCGGTAATGAAAAACTGTTTTTT

D: -
J: TRBJ1-1
size: -
V: TRBV29-1
CDR3: CSVGASATEAFF
DNA: TGCAGCGTTGGGGCCTCGGCTACTGAAGCTTTCTTT

D: -
J: TRBJ1-1
size: -
V: TRBV28
CDR3: CASSFRARTEAFF
DNA: TGTGCCAGCAGTTTCAGGGCTCGGACTGAAGCTTTCTTT

D: -
J: TRBJ2-2
size: -
V: TRBV7-9
CDR3: CASSQSTGVNTGELFF
DNA: TGTGCCAGCAGCCAATCCACAGGAGTGAACACCGGGGAGCTGTTTTTT

D: -
J: TRBJ1-2
size: -
V: TRBV4-1
CDR3: CASSPIQGSYGYTF
DNA: TGCGCCAGCAGTCCCATCCAGGGGAGCTATGGCTACACCTTC

D: -
J: TRBJ2-1
size: -
V: TRBV6-1
CDR3: CASSEDAGSTYNEQFF
DNA: TGTGCCAGCAGTGAAGACGCGGGATCGACCTACAATGAGCAGTTCTTC